A selection of T cell receptor beta chains follows, all from one sample in a study of shared clonotypes between healthy human individuals. The data were produced by immunoSEQ multiplex PCR, yet TCRdb's version contains in-frame clones alone and is incomplete. The data contain 600,000 to 700,000 clones, roughly 73% of them singletons. The material sequenced was memory CD4+ T cells sorted from blood. The receptors shown here come from a woman between 25 and 40 years old in good health. Both conserved end residues are part of each CDR3. The D gene is left open where the match is weak. For some rows the clone size is stated as once, few or many, or as a class when expanded; others skip it.

size: -
D: -
J: TRBJ1-5
V: TRBV7-8
DNA: TGTGCCAGCAGCCCCAGCTGGGGTCGGGGACAGCCCCAGCATTTT
CDR3: CASSPSWGRGQPQHF

size: -
D: -
J: TRBJ1-5
V: TRBV10-2
DNA: TGCGCCAGCAGTGAGGGGGCAGAACAGCCCCAGCATTTT
CDR3: CASSEGAEQPQHF

size: -
D: TRBD1
J: TRBJ1-4
V: TRBV5-6
DNA: TGTGCCAGCAGCCCGGGACAGACTAATGAAAAACTGTTTTTT
CDR3: CASSPGQTNEKLFF

size: -
D: -
J: TRBJ1-2
V: TRBV29-1
DNA: TGCAGCGGGGGACGGAGCGGGGAGATCGCCTTC
CDR3: CSGGRSGEIAF

size: -
D: -
J: TRBJ2-3
V: TRBV7-3
DNA: TGTGCCAGCAGCTTGTTCTCCGGGACTGACACAGATACGCAGTATTTT
CDR3: CASSLFSGTDTDTQYF

size: -
D: -
J: TRBJ1-4
V: TRBV29-1
DNA: TGCAGCGCCGGGACGAGGAATGAAAAACTGTTTTTT
CDR3: CSAGTRNEKLFF

size: -
D: -
J: TRBJ1-2
V: TRBV14
DNA: TGTGCCAGCAGCCAAGATCGAGGATTATGGGCGGATGGCTACACCTTC
CDR3: CASSQDRGLWADGYTF

size: once
D: -
J: TRBJ2-5
V: TRBV5-6
DNA: TGTGCCAGCCTCTTGCGGGGGCGCGCTCAAGAGACCCAGTACTTC
CDR3: CASLLRGRAQETQYF

size: -
D: TRBD2
J: TRBJ2-1
V: TRBV7-2
DNA: TGTGCCAGCAGTCAAGCGGGAGTGGTCAATGAGCAGTTCTTC
CDR3: CASSQAGVVNEQFF

size: -
D: -
J: TRBJ1-2
V: TRBV30
DNA: TGTGCCACCGGACACGATGGCTACACCTTC
CDR3: CATGHDGYTF

size: -
D: -
J: TRBJ1-2
V: TRBV6-1
DNA: TGTGCCAGCAGTGAACCCGGACAGAAACCCTCTAGATATGGCTACACCTTC
CDR3: CASSEPGQKPSRYGYTF

size: -
D: -
J: TRBJ2-3
V: TRBV2
DNA: TGTGCCAGCTTAAATTGGCCTAGCACAGATACGCAGTATTTT
CDR3: CASLNWPSTDTQYF

size: -
D: -
J: TRBJ2-3
V: TRBV4-1
DNA: TGCGCCAGCAGCCAAGGCCAGGGGCGGGATGGGGATACGCAGTATTTT
CDR3: CASSQGQGRDGDTQYF

size: -
D: TRBD1
J: TRBJ1-2
V: TRBV28
DNA: TGTGCCAGCGGGGGACAGGTCGCCTATGGCTACACCTTC
CDR3: CASGGQVAYGYTF

size: -
D: TRBD2
J: TRBJ2-3
V: TRBV5-1
DNA: TGCGCCAGCAGCTTGGGTAGCGGGAGGGCGACAGATACGCAGTATTTT
CDR3: CASSLGSGRATDTQYF

size: -
D: -
J: TRBJ2-7
V: TRBV7-9
DNA: TGTGCCAGCAGCTTAACAGGGTACGAGCAGTACTTC
CDR3: CASSLTGYEQYF

size: -
D: -
J: TRBJ2-4
V: TRBV28
DNA: TGTGCCACCATAATGTCAGGGTATAACATTCAGTACTTC
CDR3: CATIMSGYNIQYF

size: -
D: -
J: TRBJ2-2
V: TRBV19
DNA: TGTGCCAGTAGTATATTGGGAACGGTCACCGGGGAGCTGTTTTTT
CDR3: CASSILGTVTGELFF

size: -
D: -
J: TRBJ1-5
V: TRBV19
DNA: TGTGCCAGTAGTATAGGAAGGGGCGGGCAGCCCCAGCATTTT
CDR3: CASSIGRGGQPQHF

size: many
D: TRBD1
J: TRBJ2-2
V: TRBV5-1
DNA: TGCGCCAGCAGCGCGGAAACAGGGGACACCGGGGAGCTGTTTTTT
CDR3: CASSAETGDTGELFF

size: -
D: -
J: TRBJ1-3
V: TRBV5-1
DNA: TGCGCCAGCAGCGAACAGGGTGGTGCTGGAAACACCATATATTTT
CDR3: CASSEQGGAGNTIYF

size: once
D: -
J: TRBJ1-1
V: TRBV27
DNA: TGTGCCAGCTCATCGTTCGGGGACGGACCGAACACTGAAGCTTTCTTT
CDR3: CASSSFGDGPNTEAFF

size: -
D: -
J: TRBJ2-2
V: TRBV4-1
DNA: TGCGCCAGCAGCCAATTGGGAAGCTTGGACACCGGGGAGCTGTTTTTT
CDR3: CASSQLGSLDTGELFF

size: -
D: -
J: TRBJ1-2
V: TRBV6-5
DNA: TGTGCCAGCAGTTATGGCGGCAGGGAGTATGGCTACACCTTC
CDR3: CASSYGGREYGYTF

size: -
D: -
J: TRBJ1-1
V: TRBV11-2
DNA: TGTGCCAGCAGCCCCATCGGGCTGAACACTGAAGCTTTCTTT
CDR3: CASSPIGLNTEAFF

size: -
D: -
J: TRBJ2-7
V: TRBV6-6
DNA: TGTGCCAGCGCGGCAGGCTACTACGAGCAGTACTTC
CDR3: CASAAGYYEQYF

size: -
D: -
J: TRBJ2-3
V: TRBV18
DNA: TGTGCCAGCTCACCACCTTTCGGGACAGATACGCAGTATTTT
CDR3: CASSPPFGTDTQYF

size: once
D: -
J: TRBJ2-7
V: TRBV9
DNA: TGTGCCAGCAGCGAAGGTGTCGGTTACGAGCAGTACTTC
CDR3: CASSEGVGYEQYF

size: few
D: TRBD1
J: TRBJ1-1
V: TRBV19
DNA: TGTGCCAGTCGCGGATTGACAGGGTTTGAGATGGACACTGAAGCTTTCTTT
CDR3: CASRGLTGFEMDTEAFF

size: once
D: TRBD2
J: TRBJ2-2
V: TRBV7-2
DNA: TGTGCCAGCAGCCTATGGACTAGCGGGAGCACCGGGGAGCTGTTTTTT
CDR3: CASSLWTSGSTGELFF

size: -
D: TRBD1
J: TRBJ1-3
V: TRBV25-1
DNA: TGTGCCAGCATGACAGGGTGGAACACCATATATTTT
CDR3: CASMTGWNTIYF

size: few
D: TRBD2
J: TRBJ2-7
V: TRBV7-2
DNA: TGTGCCAGCAGCCCGCGACTAGCGGGAGCGAGGGAGCAGTACTTC
CDR3: CASSPRLAGAREQYF

size: few
D: -
J: TRBJ1-1
V: TRBV6-6
DNA: TGTGCCAGCAGCCCGAGACAGATTCAGAACACTGAAGCTTTCTTT
CDR3: CASSPRQIQNTEAFF

size: -
D: TRBD2
J: TRBJ2-7
V: TRBV5-1
DNA: TGCGCCAGCAGCTTGGCTAGCGGAACCTACGAGCAGTACTTC
CDR3: CASSLASGTYEQYF

size: -
D: TRBD2
J: TRBJ2-7
V: TRBV6-1
DNA: TGTGCCAGCAGTGGGACTAGCGGAACCTACGAGCAGTACTTC
CDR3: CASSGTSGTYEQYF

size: few
D: TRBD2
J: TRBJ2-2
V: TRBV7-2
DNA: TGTGCCAGCAGCCCGGGGGGGAGCTACTTCTCCGGGGAGCTGTTTTTT
CDR3: CASSPGGSYFSGELFF

size: -
D: -
J: TRBJ1-5
V: TRBV6-5
DNA: TGTGCCAGCAGCCTCGGCAGCAATCAGCCCCAGCATTTT
CDR3: CASSLGSNQPQHF

size: -
D: -
J: TRBJ1-4
V: TRBV27
DNA: TGTGCCAGCCGCCATTCGGGGGGCTCGGACGGGAAACTGTTTTTT
CDR3: CASRHSGGSDGKLFF

size: once
D: TRBD1
J: TRBJ1-1
V: TRBV4-1
DNA: TGCGCCAGCAGCCAACCGGGACAGGCGGAGGGAGCTTTCTTT
CDR3: CASSQPGQAEGAFF

size: -
D: -
J: TRBJ2-7
V: TRBV28
DNA: TGTGCCAGCAGTTTATCATCGAGGGGATCCTACGAGCAGTACTTC
CDR3: CASSLSSRGSYEQYF

size: -
D: -
J: TRBJ2-1
V: TRBV6-5
DNA: TGTGCCAGCAGTTACTCCAGGTACAATGAGCAGTTCTTC
CDR3: CASSYSRYNEQFF

size: -
D: TRBD1
J: TRBJ2-7
V: TRBV6-6
DNA: TGTGCCAGCAGTCATGGACAGGGCACCTACGAGCAGTACTTC
CDR3: CASSHGQGTYEQYF